This is a list of T cell receptor beta chains from one sample in a study of T-cell memory formation after mild COVID-19. TCRdb redid the calling of the 5' RACE reads with MiXCR, one entry per CDR3 protein. The sample gives 400,000 to 500,000 distinct CDR3 sequences, 20% of which show up once; 7.5% to 9.5% is in the top ten. The sample comprised PBMCs or a T cell subset sorted from them (not recorded which). The receptor set was obtained from an adult woman who had mild COVID-19 (a few samples of this study predate the infection). Cell type and time point are not known. CDR3s include the opening cysteine and the closing phenylalanine or tryptophan. A D gene is named only where the DNA matches it firmly. The size of a clone is reported for some rows only, either as once, few or many, or as a class for expanded clones.

d_call: NA; v_call: TRBV5-5; clone_size: NA; j_call: TRBJ1-2; cdr3_aa: CASSLAGGRAANYGYTF; cdr3_nt: TGTGCCAGCAGCTTGGCAGGTGGCAGGGCAGCTAACTATGGCTACACCTTC
d_call: TRBD1; v_call: TRBV5-4; clone_size: few; j_call: TRBJ2-3; cdr3_aa: CASSLEGARADTQYF; cdr3_nt: TGTGCCAGCAGCTTGGAGGGGGCTAGGGCAGATACGCAGTATTTT
d_call: NA; v_call: TRBV7-3; clone_size: once; j_call: TRBJ2-1; cdr3_aa: CASSRGQPYNEQFF; cdr3_nt: TGTGCCAGCAGCCGTGGACAGCCCTACAATGAGCAGTTCTTC
d_call: TRBD1; v_call: TRBV4-3; clone_size: NA; j_call: TRBJ2-7; cdr3_aa: CASSQEDRPWNEQYF; cdr3_nt: TGCGCCAGCAGCCAAGAGGACAGGCCCTGGAACGAGCAGTACTTC
d_call: TRBD1; v_call: TRBV7-9; clone_size: NA; j_call: TRBJ1-2; cdr3_aa: CASSHPGQGRKGYTF; cdr3_nt: TGTGCCAGCAGCCACCCGGGACAGGGAAGGAAGGGCTACACCTTC
d_call: TRBD2; v_call: TRBV7-2; clone_size: few; j_call: TRBJ2-7; cdr3_aa: CASSSLTSGTIHEQYF; cdr3_nt: TGTGCCAGCAGTTCGCTGACTAGCGGGACAATCCACGAGCAGTACTTC
d_call: TRBD2; v_call: TRBV7-8; clone_size: NA; j_call: TRBJ2-3; cdr3_aa: CASSFPPTGGADTQYF; cdr3_nt: TGTGCCAGCAGCTTCCCCCCGACGGGGGGGGCAGATACGCAGTATTTT
d_call: NA; v_call: TRBV2; clone_size: few; j_call: TRBJ1-2; cdr3_aa: CASSEGDPTGGYGYTF; cdr3_nt: TGTGCCAGCAGTGAAGGGGACCCGACCGGCGGCTATGGCTACACCTTC
d_call: NA; v_call: TRBV24-1; clone_size: NA; j_call: TRBJ2-1; cdr3_aa: CATRDSDYNEQFF; cdr3_nt: TGTGCCACCAGGGACTCGGATTACAATGAGCAGTTCTTC
d_call: NA; v_call: TRBV7-2; clone_size: NA; j_call: TRBJ1-2; cdr3_aa: CASSSWALEDYGYTF; cdr3_nt: TGTGCCAGCAGCTCCTGGGCCCTAGAGGACTATGGCTACACCTTC
d_call: NA; v_call: TRBV5-1; clone_size: few; j_call: TRBJ2-1; cdr3_aa: CASSLVGDGYNEQFF; cdr3_nt: TGCGCCAGCAGCTTGGTAGGGGACGGCTACAATGAGCAGTTCTTC
d_call: TRBD1; v_call: TRBV4-3; clone_size: few; j_call: TRBJ2-5; cdr3_aa: CASSRETGEGGETQYF; cdr3_nt: TGCGCCAGCAGCCGCGAGACAGGGGAAGGGGGGGAGACCCAGTACTTC
d_call: NA; v_call: TRBV29-1; clone_size: few; j_call: TRBJ2-3; cdr3_aa: CSAGEATSTDTQYF; cdr3_nt: TGCAGCGCTGGGGAAGCCACTAGCACAGATACGCAGTATTTT
d_call: NA; v_call: TRBV5-1; clone_size: NA; j_call: TRBJ2-5; cdr3_aa: CASSSWSGETQYF; cdr3_nt: TGCGCCAGCAGCAGCTGGAGCGGCGAGACCCAGTACTTC
d_call: TRBD1; v_call: TRBV5-1; clone_size: many; j_call: TRBJ1-1; cdr3_aa: CASSLGDRGRPMTEAFF; cdr3_nt: TGCGCCAGCAGCCTAGGGGACAGGGGGCGGCCTATGACTGAAGCTTTCTTT
d_call: NA; v_call: TRBV7-2; clone_size: few; j_call: TRBJ2-5; cdr3_aa: CASSSQGAGWTQYF; cdr3_nt: TGTGCCAGCAGCTCCCAGGGAGCGGGTTGGACCCAGTACTTC
d_call: NA; v_call: TRBV9; clone_size: few; j_call: TRBJ2-1; cdr3_aa: CASSELGWGNNEQFF; cdr3_nt: TGTGCCAGCAGCGAGCTAGGCTGGGGTAACAATGAGCAGTTCTTC
d_call: TRBD1; v_call: TRBV3-1; clone_size: few; j_call: TRBJ1-2; cdr3_aa: CASSPGTGVGGYTF; cdr3_nt: TGTGCCAGCAGCCCCGGGACAGGGGTCGGGGGCTACACCTTC
d_call: TRBD1; v_call: TRBV3-1; clone_size: few; j_call: TRBJ1-4; cdr3_aa: CASSQGQSNEKLFF; cdr3_nt: TGTGCCAGCAGCCAGGGACAGTCTAATGAAAAACTGTTTTTT
d_call: TRBD1; v_call: TRBV10-3; clone_size: few; j_call: TRBJ2-7; cdr3_aa: CAISDLLGQGTYEQYF; cdr3_nt: TGTGCCATCAGTGACCTCCTTGGACAGGGTACCTACGAGCAGTACTTC
d_call: NA; v_call: TRBV4-3; clone_size: few; j_call: TRBJ2-3; cdr3_aa: CASSQELADTQYF; cdr3_nt: TGCGCCAGCAGCCAGGAATTAGCAGATACGCAGTATTTT
d_call: TRBD1; v_call: TRBV7-9; clone_size: few; j_call: TRBJ1-1; cdr3_aa: CASSPSGQSYTEAFF; cdr3_nt: TGTGCCAGCAGCCCGTCGGGACAGTCGTACACTGAAGCTTTCTTT
d_call: NA; v_call: TRBV24-1; clone_size: NA; j_call: TRBJ2-1; cdr3_aa: CATSDLDEQFF; cdr3_nt: TGTGCCACCAGTGATTTGGATGAGCAGTTCTTC
d_call: NA; v_call: TRBV7-8; clone_size: few; j_call: TRBJ1-1; cdr3_aa: CASRRATGVNTEAFF; cdr3_nt: TGTGCCAGCAGAAGAGCGACAGGAGTGAACACTGAAGCTTTCTTT
d_call: NA; v_call: TRBV12-3/TRBV12-4; clone_size: NA; j_call: TRBJ1-6; cdr3_aa: CASSFGRRGSPLHF; cdr3_nt: TGTGCCAGCAGTTTCGGCAGGCGGGGATCACCCCTCCACTTT
d_call: TRBD1; v_call: TRBV18; clone_size: NA; j_call: TRBJ1-4; cdr3_aa: CASSPRQGANEKLFF; cdr3_nt: TGTGCCAGCTCACCTCGACAGGGGGCTAATGAAAAACTGTTTTTT
d_call: TRBD2; v_call: TRBV6-2/TRBV6-3; clone_size: few; j_call: TRBJ2-1; cdr3_aa: CASSYSLAGYNEQFF; cdr3_nt: TGTGCCAGCAGTTACTCCCTAGCGGGTTACAATGAGCAGTTCTTC
d_call: NA; v_call: TRBV25-1; clone_size: NA; j_call: TRBJ2-1; cdr3_aa: CASSPFSFLGSNEQFF; cdr3_nt: TGTGCCAGCAGTCCCTTTAGCTTCCTTGGGAGCAATGAGCAGTTCTTC
d_call: TRBD1; v_call: TRBV6-5; clone_size: many; j_call: TRBJ1-1; cdr3_aa: CASRRTGNTEAFF; cdr3_nt: TGTGCCAGCCGTCGGACAGGAAACACTGAAGCTTTCTTT
d_call: TRBD2; v_call: TRBV6-2/TRBV6-3; clone_size: few; j_call: TRBJ2-3; cdr3_aa: CASSYSMNGLAWDTQYF; cdr3_nt: TGTGCCAGCAGTTACTCAATGAACGGACTAGCGTGGGATACGCAGTATTTT
d_call: TRBD2; v_call: TRBV5-1; clone_size: NA; j_call: TRBJ2-7; cdr3_aa: CASSLNAGETYEQYF; cdr3_nt: TGCGCCAGCAGCTTGAACGCGGGGGAAACCTACGAGCAGTACTTC
d_call: TRBD1; v_call: TRBV20-1; clone_size: NA; j_call: TRBJ2-4; cdr3_aa: CSAEQGAKNIQYF; cdr3_nt: TGCAGTGCTGAACAGGGGGCCAAAAACATTCAGTACTTC
d_call: TRBD1; v_call: TRBV7-2; clone_size: NA; j_call: TRBJ2-1; cdr3_aa: CASSLLRTGGRNEQFF; cdr3_nt: TGTGCCAGCAGCCTCTTAAGGACAGGGGGCAGGAATGAGCAGTTCTTC
d_call: NA; v_call: TRBV4-1; clone_size: NA; j_call: TRBJ2-7; cdr3_aa: CASSQDPEASSYEQYF; cdr3_nt: TGCGCCAGCAGCCAAGATCCGGAGGCGAGCTCCTACGAGCAGTACTTC
d_call: NA; v_call: TRBV20-1; clone_size: few; j_call: TRBJ2-3; cdr3_aa: CSAEGVAQYF; cdr3_nt: TGCAGTGCTGAGGGCGTGGCGCAGTATTTT